This TCR beta chain originates from a study of Tregs in tolerant kidney transplant recipients. For the study at large: Recipients received nonmyeloablative bone marrow transplants from related graft donors, with transient mixed chimerism.

Thawed PBMCs were FACS-sorted into unstimulated CD4+CD25+CD127- regulatory T cells, CD4+CD25- non-regulatory cells, CD4 and CD8 cells. Germline assignment: CDR1 SGHTA and CDR2 FQGNSA. V dropped 4 bases and J dropped 3; count of bases not matched to a gene: 13. This CDR3 spans 17 amino acids. This clone was recorded once. Its antigen is not identified. Here immunoSEQ multiplex PCR was the method, and the copy in TCRdb shows in-frame clones only, minus some. This repertoire shows approximately 69,000 clones, around 90% found once; its top ten account for more than 0.35%. General study results and limits: Changing PCR primers prevented nucleotide comparison between some patients' samples. In tolerant patients, donor-specific Tregs outgrew total Tregs, suggesting antigen-driven expansion.

This rearrangement joins TRBV7-2 to TRBJ2-7, with 9 bases aligning to TRBD2. This specimen was CD4+ T cells from blood, taken before the transplant. The TCR originated in a human donor who received a combined kidney and bone marrow transplant. CDR3 bases: TGTGCCAGCAGCTCCTCGAGGCTAGCGGGAAACGTCTACGAGCAGTACTTC. It encodes CASSSSRLAGNVYEQYF. Filled out from reference TRBV7-2 and TRBJ2-7, the complete variable domain reads GAGVSQSPSNKVTEKGKDVELRCDPISGHTALYWYRQSLGQGLEFLIYFQGNSAPDKSGLPSDRFSAERTGGSVSTLTIQRTQQEDSAVYLCASSSSRLAGNVYEQYFGPGTRLTVT.